The clone carrying this T cell receptor (beta chain) was seen many times. Its antigen is not identified. These data belong to a study of human T cells and chemical hapten exposure. Study information: Each patient's scalp received weekly diphenylcyclopropenone throughout the approximately 25-week study. The patch tests put 0.01% DPC on the skin of the upper back and were read 6 days later. Study-wide results and limits: Every donor had alopecia, and their immune response may therefore differ from healthy people's. In the PT1 data, expanded TCR counts showed a positive correlation with patch test score.

Regarding time point: pre-sensitization, week 0. Treatment reported: therapeutic diphenylcyclopropenone sensitization with weekly scalp DPC. The V gene end was trimmed by 0 bases and the J gene end by 0 bases; junction bases not matched to a gene: 8. The CDR3 extends over 19 amino acids. The germline CDR1 and CDR2 sequences are MGHRA and YSYEKL. MiXCR, applied by TCRdb to the RACE reads, yields one record per CDR3 protein. The sample records a few hundred thousand distinct CDR3 sequences, around 5% being singletons. This sequence originates from a woman under 30 with alopecia areata. Some clones in this sample may be carry-over from other donors' samples. The sample here was whole blood, taken in connection with sensitization to the hapten diphenylcyclopropenone (DPC). V is TRBV4-1 and J is TRBJ2-6; 7 nucleotides align to TRBD1. The CDR3 DNA reads as TGCGCCAGCAGCCAAGATGGCAGGGGGTCCTTCTCTGGGGCCAACGTCCTGACTTTC. This gives the protein CASSQDGRGSFSGANVLTF.